The clone carrying this TCR beta chain has only a few counts. Its cognate antigen is unknown. Each CDR3 protein gets one entry after TCRdb re-called the reads with MiXCR. The sample has hundreds of thousands of distinct CDR3 sequences, around 30% seen once. This record belongs to a study of T cell repertoires in cytomegalovirus infection. The CDR3 runs to 13 residues. Deletions cut 6 bases from V and 8 bases from J, with 14 bases between. The germline V gene encodes CDR1 MDHEN and CDR2 SYDVKM. This clonotype was sampled from a human donor in good health (CMV status not recorded). Some clones in this sample may be carry-over from other donors' samples. Sequenced here: cultured PBMCs, sampled from culture after CMV antigen stimulation. The rearrangement joins TRBV28 to TRBJ2-1; either TRBD1 or TRBD2 may fit D (6 bases each). CDR3 in DNA: TGTGCCAGCAGCCCCCACGGGGGCTATGAGCAGTTCTTC. It specifies CASSPHGGYEQFF. The full variable domain, with the rest looked up from reference TRBV28 and TRBJ2-1, is DVKVTQSSRYLVKRTGEKVFLECVQDMDHENMFWYRQDPGLGLRLIYFSYDVKMKEKGDIPEGYSVSREKKERFSLILESASTNQTSMYLCASSPHGGYEQFFGPGTRLTVL.